This T cell receptor (beta chain) was retrieved from a study of T cell repertoires in cytomegalovirus infection. In the study overall: Well-studied HLA-B-restricted CMV epitopes were used in the study alongside recently identified HLA-C-restricted ones. Public TCR beta signatures marked donors with CMV infection and the matching HLA.

This clonotype was recorded at least ten times. The target antigen is unknown. Notes on the study in general: CMV-specific TCR beta clonotypes restricted by HLA-C were the ones dominating the ex vivo response. Using cumulative public TCR beta family frequency, the authors identified those who carried CMV together with the relevant HLA.

Using its own MiXCR run on the reads, TCRdb lists one record per CDR3 protein. This sample has about 47,000 distinct CDR3 sequences, with around 18% found just once. CDR1 is SGHTA and CDR2 is FQGNSA in the germline V gene. V shed 4 bases, J shed 8 bases, and the junction held 12 bases outside the gene matches. The CDR3 totals 15 residues. This sequence originates from a human donor in good health (CMV status not recorded). Some clones in this sample may be carry-over from other donors' samples. The V call is TRBV7-2, the J call TRBJ1-2, with 8 positions matching TRBD1. The material sequenced was CD8+ T cells from cultured PBMCs, taken from culture after CMV antigen stimulation. The CDR3 loop reads CASSSVLQGGSGYTF. CDR3 DNA sequence: TGTGCCAGCAGCTCCGTGCTACAGGGGGGATCAGGCTACACCTTC. Variable domain in full (rest from reference TRBV7-2 and TRBJ1-2): GAGVSQSPSNKVTEKGKDVELRCDPISGHTALYWYRQSLGQGLEFLIYFQGNSAPDKSGLPSDRFSAERTGGSVSTLTIQRTQQEDSAVYLCASSSVLQGGSGYTFGSGTRLTVV.